A selection of T cell receptor beta chains follows, all from one sample in a study of OX40 agonist ivuxolimab in advanced cancers. Clones were read by immunoSEQ multiplex PCR, and TCRdb kept only the in-frame ones, dropping some. Here the sample spans about 77,000 clones, around 90% being singletons. Sequences were derived from CD4+ or CD8+ T cells sorted from blood, sampled in a trial of the OX40 agonist ivuxolimab. These receptors all stem from an adult with an advanced solid tumor such as melanoma, head and neck, liver or kidney cancer. Both conserved end residues are part of each CDR3. D genes are given only for firm matches. Only some rows state a clone size, as once, few, many or a class for expanded clones.

j_gene | abundance | v_gene | d_gene | CDR3aa | CDR3nt
TRBJ2-1 | NA | TRBV6-1 | NA | CASSDSLVFNEQFF | TGTGCCAGCAGTGACAGTTTGGTTTTCAATGAGCAGTTCTTC
TRBJ1-5 | NA | TRBV10-3 | NA | CAISEIRDQPQHF | TGTGCCATCAGTGAGATACGGGATCAGCCCCAGCATTTT
TRBJ2-6 | NA | TRBV5-1 | NA | CASSWTGANVLTF | TGCGCCAGCAGTTGGACAGGGGCCAACGTCCTGACTTTC
TRBJ2-7 | NA | TRBV4-3 | NA | CASSQDGTINYEQYF | TGCGCCAGCAGCCAAGATGGGACCATTAATTACGAGCAGTACTTC
TRBJ1-2 | once | TRBV5-4 | TRBD1 | CASSLKEGAAGYTF | TGTGCCAGCAGCTTGAAGGAGGGGGCGGCTGGCTACACCTTC
TRBJ2-1 | NA | TRBV14 | TRBD1 | CASSHGLGTVVRNEQFF | TGTGCCAGCAGCCACGGATTAGGGACAGTCGTAAGGAATGAGCAGTTCTTC
TRBJ2-7 | NA | TRBV19 | NA | CASAPQGPAFYEQYF | TGTGCCAGTGCCCCCCAAGGGCCAGCCTTCTACGAGCAGTACTTC
TRBJ1-6 | NA | TRBV19 | NA | CASTWGSSYNSPLHF | TGTGCCAGTACATGGGGAAGCTCCTATAATTCACCCCTCCACTTT
TRBJ1-3 | NA | TRBV4-2 | NA | CASSQVGPGRSGNTIYF | TGTGCCAGCAGCCAAGTGGGGCCAGGGAGATCCGGAAACACCATATATTTT
TRBJ2-1 | NA | TRBV11-2 | TRBD2 | CASSLSITGGRNEQFF | TGTGCCAGCAGCTTAAGTATAACGGGGGGGCGGAATGAGCAGTTCTTC
TRBJ2-1 | once | TRBV6-5 | TRBD2 | CASSGGLASIDEQFF | TGTGCCAGCAGTGGGGGACTAGCGTCGATCGATGAGCAGTTCTTC
TRBJ2-1 | once | TRBV5-1 | TRBD2 | CASSSGLAGVNEQFF | TGCGCCAGCAGCTCGGGACTAGCGGGGGTCAATGAGCAGTTCTTC
TRBJ1-1 | NA | TRBV6-1 | NA | CASRPRSGLDTEAFF | TGTGCCAGCAGACCCCGTTCCGGGCTGGACACTGAAGCTTTCTTT
TRBJ1-3 | NA | TRBV6-6 | TRBD1 | CASSRGDLSGNTIYF | TGTGCCAGCAGCAGGGGGGACCTCTCTGGAAACACCATATATTTT
TRBJ1-2 | NA | TRBV7-9 | NA | CASSSSPLAGGGYTF | TGTGCCAGCAGCAGTAGCCCCTTGGCAGGTGGAGGCTACACCTTC
TRBJ2-1 | NA | TRBV15 | TRBD2 | CATSRDPASGGNEQFF | TGTGCCACCAGCAGAGATCCGGCTAGCGGAGGCAATGAGCAGTTCTTC
TRBJ2-7 | NA | TRBV6-1 | NA | CASSQRGLESYEQYF | TGTGCCAGCAGCCAAAGGGGGTTAGAATCCTACGAGCAGTACTTC